This entry describes one T cell receptor beta chain. Which antigen it targets is not known. One base away there is no much larger clone; base qualities are not given. TCRbeta CDR3 regions were sequenced with the immunoSEQ Assay. After extraction, genomic DNA underwent amplification by bias-controlled multiplex PCR, followed by high-throughput sequencing. The source study handled its data this way. To quantify the absolute abundance of every unique TCRbeta CDR3 region, sequences were collapsed and filtered. T cell fraction was estimated by normalizing TCRbeta template counts to usable DNA, with usable DNA measured through amplification of reference genes found in all nucleated cells. Repertoire TCRs were annotated as SARS-CoV-2-specific when V gene, CDR3 amino acid sequence and J gene were exactly matched to a known reactive TCR set. The reference SARS-CoV-2 TCR set was derived from MIRA and filtered for enrichment in COVID-19-positive ImmuneCODE repertoires, a step that removed public or cross-reactive TCRs. Drawing on the MIRA antigens, annotated TCRs were analysed further at the level of specific ORF or position within ORF. Breadth was defined as the number of annotated unique rearrangements divided by the total number of unique productive rearrangements, and depth was defined as the summed frequency of the annotated unique rearrangements. Two-sided Wilcoxon rank-sum tests were used to compare TCR breadth between groups. Drawn from immuneACCESS, this table holds only the in-frame rearrangements with V and J called that TCRdb kept. Clones are partly lost; checked studies trace under half to an unresolved V gene and leave the rest unexplained. That table supplies the V and J calls and clone size; D and trimming were determined from the DNA. Here the sample has 400,000 or so clones; 75% to 90% occur a single time. The ten largest clones capture around 3.4% of the sample.

Explained via the paper, the treatment or condition label denotes: around 19 received Ad26.COV2.S at low or high dose, single or two shots; about 5 received placebo; per-sample allocation not given. For vaccine and placebo recipients, repertoires were sequenced using samples collected on day 63 after the first injection. In Cohort 1b, about 25 adults aged 18-55 years were enrolled at a single site in Boston, USA, between 29 July and 7 August 2020. Ad26.COV2.S consisted of a replication-incompetent adenovirus type 26 vector by which a prefusion-stabilized SARS-CoV-2 spike protein from the original Wuhan strain was expressed. This specimen comes from a study of Ad26.COV2.S vaccination and SARS-CoV-2 variants (dated by TCRdb to the early 2020s). Looking at the study overall: Donors in the vaccine arm were drawn from COV1001, a phase I-IIa trial of Ad26.COV2.S in healthy adults that was multicentre, randomized, double-blind and placebo-controlled. Ad26.COV2.S was administered intramuscularly at a dose of 5x10^10 or 1x10^11 viral particles, either as one shot or as two shots given 56 days apart. TCRbeta repertoire sequencing was used to assess the specificity and breadth of SARS-CoV-2-reactive T cell receptors after Ad26.COV2.S vaccination. The TCR-sequenced set comprised around 30 samples: about 19 Ad26.COV2.S vaccine recipients, 5 placebo recipients and 8 SARS-CoV-2 convalescent individuals. Trial participants were randomized into five groups of five: low-dose or high-dose Ad26.COV2.S given once or twice, or placebo on both occasions. Investigators did not know the trial group allocation while performing experiments and assessing outcomes. What the study reported, not specific to this receptor: The study was not powered for comparison of responses between vaccine doses or regimens. Substantial breadth of spike-specific CD8+ and CD4+ T cell responses was reported after vaccination. The authors noted that the TCR breadth and depth analyses may have underestimated total T cell responses. Compared with placebo recipients, Ad26.COV2.S recipients showed higher spike-specific TCR breadth (P = 0.0014). Vaccine and placebo recipients had similar non-spike TCR breadth, a finding consistent with the vaccine containing only spike.

Sequences were derived from peripheral blood, sampled in a trial of Ad26.COV2.S vaccine versus placebo. This clonotype originated in a person aged 18 to 59 who received the Ad26.COV2.S COVID-19 vaccine or a placebo.

The sequenced DNA is TGTGCCAGTAGGCGGGACAGCACCCTTTTGGATACGCAGTATTTT. It codes for CASRRDSTLLDTQYF. The V and J segments used are TRBV19 and TRBJ2-3; possibly the D gene is TRBD1, per 7 matching bases. CDR1 LNHDA and CDR2 SQIVND are derived from the germline V gene (reference sequence). Including cysteine and phenylalanine, the CDR3 has 15 amino acids. Just the 45-base CDR3 DNA is kept, in frame starting at base 1. Trimming at the junction amounts to 6 bases on V and 6 bases on J, and the germline ends lie 19 bases apart.